This T cell receptor (beta chain) emerged from a study of CD8+CD57+ T cells in acquired aplastic anemia. Across the study: CD4+ and CD8+ cells, once sorted, gave DNA averaging 3.2 ug. Healthy-donor CD4+ cells averaged approximately 9.8 million reads. Study-level points and caveats: Simpson's diversity of CD8+ cells was not significantly different in patients compared with controls. Common to patients and controls were about 31 CD8+ CDR3 sequences.

The CDR3 totals 15 residues. The ends lost 5 bases at V and 8 bases at J; junction bases unmatched: 9. Per germline, CDR1 SGHTA and CDR2 FQGNSA. For this clonotype: Its target is not known.

It was genomic DNA that served as the template for profiling TCR beta VDJ and CDR3. TCRdb used MiXCR to reprocess the reads, holding one entry per CDR3 protein. This table holds about 130,000 distinct CDR3 sequences, 48% found once. Input material: sorted CD4+, CD8+, or CD8+CD57+ T cells (not recorded which) from PBMCs. The source is a human donor in good health, serving as a control. The genes are TRBV7-2 and TRBJ2-1, with 10 positions matching TRBD2. The chain's CDR3 is CASSAGLASHYEQFF. The DNA for the CDR3 is TGTGCCAGCAGCGCGGGACTAGCGAGCCACTATGAGCAGTTCTTC.